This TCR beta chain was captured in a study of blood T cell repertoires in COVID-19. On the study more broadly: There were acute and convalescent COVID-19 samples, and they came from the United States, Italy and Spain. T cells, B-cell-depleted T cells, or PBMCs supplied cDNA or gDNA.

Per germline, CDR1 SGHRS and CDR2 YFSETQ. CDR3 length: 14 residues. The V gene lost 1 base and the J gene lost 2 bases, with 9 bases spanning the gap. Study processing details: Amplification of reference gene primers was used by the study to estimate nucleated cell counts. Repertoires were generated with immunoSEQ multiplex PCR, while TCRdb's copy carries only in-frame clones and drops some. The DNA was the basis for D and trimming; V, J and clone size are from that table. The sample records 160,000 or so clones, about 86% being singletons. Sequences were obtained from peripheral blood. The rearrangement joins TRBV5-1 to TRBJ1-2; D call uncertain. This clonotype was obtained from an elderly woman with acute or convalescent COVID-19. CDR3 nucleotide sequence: TGCGCCAGCAGCTTGATCGACACCAACTATGGCTACACCTTC. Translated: CASSLIDTNYGYTF.